This TCR beta chain originates from a study of blood T cell repertoires in COVID-19. Study-level information: From T cells, B-cell-depleted T cells, or PBMCs came the material, which was cDNA or gDNA.

The repertoire was sequenced with immunoSEQ multiplex PCR; TCRdb's copy has only in-frame clones and lacks some. The sample records some 170,000 clones, roughly 83% being singletons. Germline CDR1 SGDLS, CDR2 YYNGEE. Trimming cost V 4 bases and J 4 bases, with 14 bases left between them. This CDR3 spans 14 amino acids. The chain joins TRBV9 to TRBJ2-5; D not certain. Material: peripheral blood. This TCR was sampled from a woman older than 75 with active or convalescent COVID-19. CDR3 sequence: CASSPDTNRETQYF. The CDR3 region has the DNA TGTGCCAGCAGCCCCGATACTAACCGAGAGACCCAGTACTTC. The full variable domain, rest sourced from reference TRBV9 and TRBJ2-5, is DSGVTQTPKHLITATGQRVTLRCSPRSGDLSVYWYQQSLDQGLQFLIQYYNGEERAKGNILERFSAQQFPDLHSELNLSSLELGDSALYFCASSPDTNRETQYFGPGTRLLVL.